Each of the 4 T cell receptor beta chains below was sequenced from the same sample in a study of control samples from healthy donors and cancer patients. The data were produced by immunoSEQ multiplex PCR, yet TCRdb's version contains in-frame clones alone and is incomplete. The sample records hundreds of thousands of clones, 80% to 95% being singletons. Specimen: PBMCs. The source of these receptors is a man aged 35 to 55 with head and neck cancer.

The V gene is TRBV10-3, the J gene TRBJ1-5, with D possibly TRBD1 on 6 matching bases. Germline V lookup: CDR1 ENHRY, CDR2 SYGVKD. Trimming pared 11 bases from V and 4 bases from J, leaving 18 bases between. The CDR3 runs 14 residues. The CDR3 loop reads CAADGQNGNQPQHF. DNA of the CDR3: TGTGCCGCGGATGGACAGAACGGGAATCAGCCCCAGCATTTT.

The chain carries TRBV28 and TRBJ1-2, with 7 positions matching TRBD1. Trimming at V came to 3 bases and at J to 8 bases, leaving 12 bases not matched to a gene. The CDR3 is 15 amino acids. Germline lookup yields CDR1 MDHEN and CDR2 SYDVKM. CDR3 sequence reads: CASSLYPGQLFGYTF. The CDR3 nucleotides are TGTGCCAGCAGTTTGTACCCGGGACAGCTCTTCGGCTACACCTTC.

This clone was seen more than once but under ten times. The chain carries TRBV19 and TRBJ1-5; tentatively, D is TRBD1 (5 bases). V dropped 5 bases and J dropped 2 bases, with 13 bases sitting between them. The CDR3 extends over 15 amino acids. CDR1 LNHDA and CDR2 SQIVND come from the germline V gene (reference sequence). The CDR3 spells CASSYSGFRNQPQHF. CDR3 in DNA: TGTGCCAGTAGTTATTCAGGGTTTCGCAATCAGCCCCAGCATTTT.

The CDR3 protein is CASSSLAGRQETQYF. CDR3 nucleotides: TGTGCCAGCAGCTCCCTAGCGGGTCGGCAAGAGACCCAGTACTTC. V is TRBV11-2 and J is TRBJ2-5, with TRBD2 identical over 8 bases. Trimming took 4 bases from V and 2 from J; bases not matched to a gene: 6. Germline CDR1 reads SGHAT; CDR2 reads FQNNGV. The CDR3 totals 15 residues.